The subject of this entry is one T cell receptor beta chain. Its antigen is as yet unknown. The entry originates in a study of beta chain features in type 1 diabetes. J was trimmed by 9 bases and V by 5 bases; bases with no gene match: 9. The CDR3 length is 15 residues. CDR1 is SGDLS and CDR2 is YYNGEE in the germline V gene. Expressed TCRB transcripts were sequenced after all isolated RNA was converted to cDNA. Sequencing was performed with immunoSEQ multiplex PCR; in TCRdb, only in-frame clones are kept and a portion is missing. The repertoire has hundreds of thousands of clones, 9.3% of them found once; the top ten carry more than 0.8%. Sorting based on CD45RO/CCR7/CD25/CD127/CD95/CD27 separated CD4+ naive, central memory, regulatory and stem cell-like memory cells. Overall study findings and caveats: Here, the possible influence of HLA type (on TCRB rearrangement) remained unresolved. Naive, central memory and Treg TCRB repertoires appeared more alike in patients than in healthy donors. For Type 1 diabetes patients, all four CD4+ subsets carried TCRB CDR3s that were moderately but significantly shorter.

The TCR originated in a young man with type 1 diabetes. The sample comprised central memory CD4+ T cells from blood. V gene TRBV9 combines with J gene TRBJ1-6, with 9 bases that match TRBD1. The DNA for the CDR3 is TGTGCCAGCAGAGGTTTGGGACAGGGAATTTCACCCCTCCACTTT. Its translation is CASRGLGQGISPLHF.